This T cell receptor beta chain emerged from a study of T cell repertoires in cytomegalovirus infection. Study details: Carrying CMV and the relevant HLA type showed in public TCR beta signatures.

Study observations and caveats: Cumulative frequency (of public TCR beta family members) identified carriers of CMV plus the relevant HLA. What dominated the ex vivo response were HLA-C-restricted CMV-specific TCR beta clonotypes.

This clonotype was seen ten or more times. As yet, its antigen is unknown. Each CDR3 protein is one row after TCRdb ran MiXCR on the reads. The repertoire includes 480,000 or so distinct CDR3 sequences, about 10% of them detected once, and roughly 10% sits in the top ten. The trim removed 2 bases at V and 5 bases at J, leaving 3 bases unmatched. The CDR3 is 14 residues long. Per germline, CDR1 SGHTA and CDR2 FQGNSA. Sequenced input: PBMCs. The clonotype comes from a human donor in good health (CMV status not recorded). Some clones in this sample may be carry-over from other donors' samples. The chain links TRBV7-2 to TRBJ2-7, with TRBD2 matching over 10 bases. The CDR3 DNA follows: TGTGCCAGCAGCTTACTAGCGGGAGAGGACGAGCAGTACTTC. Amino acids: CASSLLAGEDEQYF. The variable domain in full, with the rest retrieved from reference TRBV7-2 and TRBJ2-7, is GAGVSQSPSNKVTEKGKDVELRCDPISGHTALYWYRQSLGQGLEFLIYFQGNSAPDKSGLPSDRFSAERTGGSVSTLTIQRTQQEDSAVYLCASSLLAGEDEQYFGPGTRLTVT.